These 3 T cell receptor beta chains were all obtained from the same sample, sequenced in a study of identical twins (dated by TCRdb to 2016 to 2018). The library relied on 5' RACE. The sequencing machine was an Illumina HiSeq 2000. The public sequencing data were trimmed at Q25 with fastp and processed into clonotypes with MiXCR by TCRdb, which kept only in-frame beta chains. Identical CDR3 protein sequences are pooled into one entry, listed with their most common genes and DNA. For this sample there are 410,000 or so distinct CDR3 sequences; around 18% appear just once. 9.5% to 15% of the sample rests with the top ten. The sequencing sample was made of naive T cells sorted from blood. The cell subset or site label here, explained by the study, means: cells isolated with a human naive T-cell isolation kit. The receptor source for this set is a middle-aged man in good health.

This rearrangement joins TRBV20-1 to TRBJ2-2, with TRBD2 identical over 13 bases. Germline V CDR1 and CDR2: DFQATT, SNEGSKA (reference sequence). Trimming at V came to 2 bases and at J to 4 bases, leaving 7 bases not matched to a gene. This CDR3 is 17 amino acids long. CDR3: CSARPSGLAGVTGELFF. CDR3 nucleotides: TGCAGTGCTAGACCATCAGGACTAGCGGGAGTCACCGGGGAGCTGTTTTTT.

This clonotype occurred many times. The CDR3 here is CASSSLTANYGYTF. CDR3 nucleotide sequence: TGTGCCAGCAGCTCTCTGACAGCAAACTATGGCTACACCTTC. V and J are TRBV6-2 or TRBV6-3 and TRBJ1-2; D might be TRBD1 (5 bases). From germline, CDR1 is MNHEY and CDR2 SVGEGT. V was pared by 6 bases and J by 2 bases, with 13 bases between. The CDR3 totals 14 residues.

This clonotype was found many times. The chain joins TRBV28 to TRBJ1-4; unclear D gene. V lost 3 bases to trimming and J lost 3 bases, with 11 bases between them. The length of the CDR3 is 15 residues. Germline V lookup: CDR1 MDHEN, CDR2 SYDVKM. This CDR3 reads CASSFRSLANEKLFF. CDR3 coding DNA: TGTGCCAGCAGTTTTAGGAGCCTAGCTAATGAAAAACTGTTTTTT.